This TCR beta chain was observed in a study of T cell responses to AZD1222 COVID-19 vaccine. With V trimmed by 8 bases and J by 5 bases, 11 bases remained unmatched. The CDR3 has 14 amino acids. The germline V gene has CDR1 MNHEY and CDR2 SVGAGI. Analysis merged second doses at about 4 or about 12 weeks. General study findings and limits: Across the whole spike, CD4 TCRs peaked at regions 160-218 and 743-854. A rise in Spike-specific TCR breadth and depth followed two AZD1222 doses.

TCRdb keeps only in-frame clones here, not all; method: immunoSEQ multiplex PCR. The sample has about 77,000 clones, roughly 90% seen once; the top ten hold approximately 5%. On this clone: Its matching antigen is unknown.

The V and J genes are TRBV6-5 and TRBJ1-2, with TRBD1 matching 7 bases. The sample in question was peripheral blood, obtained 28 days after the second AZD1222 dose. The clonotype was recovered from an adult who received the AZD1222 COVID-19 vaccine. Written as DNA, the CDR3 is TGTGCCAGCTCCCCGGGACACAGGGGATATGGCTACACCTTC. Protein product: CASSPGHRGYGYTF.